This T cell receptor beta chain came from a study of regulatory T cells in long-lasting Graves disease. This clonotype showed up many times. Its antigen is unknown. The time point is: newly diagnosed GD, antithyroid drugs for less than 3 months. Researchers made the TCR library from RNA that was extracted from PBMCs. Notes on the study in general: Persistent patients shared more public clonotypes (about 2,700) than newly diagnosed patients (about 1,000). Analyses excluded thyroid tissue, covering peripheral blood alone.

To make TCR beta libraries, researchers used iRepertoire HTBI primers and Arm-PCR of CDR3 regions. TCRdb recomputed calls from the multiplex PCR reads with MiXCR, one row per CDR3 protein. The sample includes approximately 440,000 distinct CDR3 sequences, 15% to 20% seen only once; the top ten take 12%. The data also belong to a second study, concerning T cells in Graves' hyperthyroidism and ophthalmopathy. That paper adds: Exclusion of a patient resulted from uncontrolled infection, other autoimmune disease, pregnancy or lactation.

The TCR comes from a man aged 35 to 55 with Graves disease. The sequences come from peripheral blood mononuclear cells (PBMCs), collected at new diagnosis, from a patient treated with antithyroid drugs.

The CDR3 coding sequence is TGCAGTGCTAGCAAGGGCCCCTACGAGCAGTACTTC. Encoded protein: CSASKGPYEQYF. The chain is built from TRBV20-1 and TRBJ2-7, with no clear D. CDR3 length: 12 residues. CDR1 is DFQATT and CDR2 is SNEGSKA in the germline V gene (reference sequence). Trimming stripped 3 bases from V and 2 bases from J, with 8 bases between.